The rows below give T cell receptor beta chains drawn from one sample of a study of T-cell memory formation after mild COVID-19. MiXCR, applied by TCRdb to the 5' RACE reads, yields one record per CDR3 protein. The table records about 140,000 distinct CDR3 sequences, 11% to 15% of them present only once. The sequenced material came from PBMCs or a T cell subset sorted from them (not recorded which). These TCRs come from an adult woman who had mild COVID-19 (a few samples of this study predate the infection). Cell type and time point are not known. CDR3s include the opening cysteine and the closing phenylalanine or tryptophan. Each record gives: D gene, J gene, V gene, clone size, CDR3 protein, CDR3 DNA. D genes are given only for firm matches. The listing skips clone size in some rows; elsewhere it reads once, few, many or a size class.

>NA|TRBJ2-7|TRBV7-8|few
CASSLTGTSSYEQYF
TGTGCCAGCAGCCTTACCGGGACGAGCTCCTACGAGCAGTACTTC
>NA|TRBJ1-1|TRBV19|NA
CASSHLMTEAFF
TGTGCCAGTAGTCACCTTATGACTGAAGCTTTCTTT
>TRBD2|TRBJ2-1|TRBV7-9|few
CASSPWTSGGDQFF
TGTGCCAGCAGCCCCTGGACTAGCGGGGGGGATCAGTTCTTC
>TRBD2|TRBJ2-1|TRBV9|NA
CASSAYIYSGGAYNEQFF
TGTGCCAGCAGCGCCTACATTTATAGCGGGGGGGCATACAATGAGCAGTTCTTC
>TRBD1|TRBJ1-4|TRBV5-6|NA
CASSPGTGYGKLFF
TGTGCCAGCAGCCCAGGGACAGGGTATGGAAAACTGTTTTTT
>TRBD1|TRBJ1-2|TRBV5-1|few
CASSLTDRSYRGYTF
TGCGCCAGCAGCCTGACGGACAGGAGTTACCGAGGCTACACCTTC
>TRBD1|TRBJ1-6|TRBV27|few
CASTTLTGPSPLHF
TGTGCCAGCACTACTTTGACAGGGCCATCACCCCTCCACTTT
>NA|TRBJ1-2|TRBV4-1|few
CASSQDEGHYGYTF
TGCGCCAGCAGCCAAGATGAGGGTCACTATGGCTACACCTTC
>NA|TRBJ1-1|TRBV24-1|once
CATSDSDGPTNTEAFF
TGTGCCACCAGTGATTCGGACGGGCCTACGAACACTGAAGCTTTCTTT
>TRBD2|TRBJ2-7|TRBV4-2|few
CASSQLGGSGSSYEQYF
TGTGCCAGCAGCCAACTGGGGGGGAGCGGGAGTTCCTACGAGCAGTACTTC
>TRBD2|TRBJ2-5|TRBV5-6|many
CASSLGSGGLQETQYF
TGTGCCAGCAGCTTGGGTAGCGGGGGGCTGCAAGAGACCCAGTACTTC
>TRBD2|TRBJ2-1|TRBV11-2|few
CASSPSGGALDEQFF
TGTGCCAGCAGCCCGTCGGGGGGGGCGCTGGATGAGCAGTTCTTC
>NA|TRBJ2-5|TRBV24-1|few
CATSDKGGEETQYF
TGTGCCACCAGTGATAAGGGGGGAGAAGAGACCCAGTACTTC
>TRBD1|TRBJ2-7|TRBV18|NA
CASSPWDRGSPYEQYF
TGTGCCAGCTCACCATGGGACAGGGGGTCCCCTTACGAGCAGTACTTC
>NA|TRBJ2-1|TRBV2|NA
CASTPAGGYSYNEQFF
TGTGCCAGCACTCCTGCGGGCGGGTATTCCTACAATGAGCAGTTCTTC
>TRBD1|TRBJ1-5|TRBV15|few
CATSRAGQNQPQHF
TGTGCCACCAGCAGAGCGGGACAGAATCAGCCCCAGCATTTT
>TRBD2|TRBJ2-5|TRBV9|few
CASSVGLAGLIQETQYF
TGTGCCAGCAGCGTAGGACTAGCGGGGCTAATTCAAGAGACCCAGTACTTC
>NA|TRBJ2-1|TRBV15|NA
CATSTPVGVGDTYNEQFF
TGTGCCACCAGCACCCCAGTTGGGGTCGGGGATACCTACAATGAGCAGTTCTTC
>NA|TRBJ2-5|TRBV27|NA
CASGRLQETQYF
TGTGCCAGCGGAAGACTCCAAGAGACCCAGTACTTC
>NA|TRBJ2-1|TRBV20-1|many
CSASTGRDYNEQFF
TGCAGTGCTAGTACGGGACGAGATTACAATGAGCAGTTCTTC
>TRBD2|TRBJ2-1|TRBV12-3/TRBV12-4|NA
CASSPTAGGLNEQFF
TGTGCCAGCAGTCCTACGGCGGGGGGCCTCAATGAGCAGTTCTTC
>NA|TRBJ2-7|TRBV18|few
CASSPWRERAYYEQYF
TGTGCCAGCTCACCTTGGAGGGAGCGGGCTTACTACGAGCAGTACTTC
>NA|TRBJ2-3|TRBV9|few
CASSSEGRPFTDTQYF
TGTGCCAGCAGCTCGGAGGGCAGACCGTTCACAGATACGCAGTATTTT
>NA|TRBJ2-3|TRBV5-1|NA
CASSDLSTDTQYF
TGCGCCAGCAGCGACCTGTCCACAGATACGCAGTATTTT
>TRBD2|TRBJ2-7|TRBV7-6|few
CASSSLAGPADEQYF
TGTGCCAGCAGCTCCTTAGCGGGTCCGGCCGACGAGCAGTACTTC
>NA|TRBJ1-5|TRBV7-8|few
CASSLADSGGYSNQPQHF
TGTGCCAGCAGCTTAGCGGACAGTGGGGGATATAGCAATCAGCCCCAGCATTTT
>TRBD1|TRBJ1-2|TRBV20-1|few
CSAMPQGLRLGYTF
TGCAGTGCTATGCCACAGGGGTTAAGGCTAGGCTACACCTTC
>NA|TRBJ2-3|TRBV3-1|few
CASSQEREVIDTQYF
TGTGCCAGCAGCCAAGAGAGGGAGGTCATAGATACGCAGTATTTT
>TRBD2|TRBJ2-1|TRBV9|few
CASSVATGLAEQFF
TGTGCCAGCAGCGTAGCTACGGGACTAGCAGAGCAGTTCTTC
>NA|TRBJ2-2|TRBV15|few
CATSRDKETWDTGELFF
TGTGCCACCAGCAGAGATAAGGAGACATGGGACACCGGGGAGCTGTTTTTT
>TRBD1|TRBJ1-6|TRBV28|NA
CASTWGPGTEGYNSPLHF
TGTGCCAGCACCTGGGGTCCCGGGACAGAGGGCTATAATTCACCCCTCCACTTT
>NA|TRBJ1-3|TRBV27|NA
CASRDFGNTIYF
TGTGCCAGCAGGGACTTTGGTAACACCATATATTTT
>NA|TRBJ1-5|TRBV4-1|NA
CVSSQDSGGSQPQHF
TGCGTCAGCAGCCAAGATTCCGGGGGCAGTCAGCCCCAGCATTTT
>NA|TRBJ2-7|TRBV2|NA
CASLDTYEQYF
TGTGCCAGCCTAGACACCTACGAGCAGTACTTC
>NA|TRBJ1-1|TRBV6-6|NA
CASSLSSGAFF
TGTGCCAGCAGTCTCTCATCCGGCGCTTTCTTT
>NA|TRBJ2-1|TRBV29-1|once
CSVLGRDYNEQFF
TGCAGCGTCCTTGGGCGGGACTACAATGAGCAGTTCTTC
>NA|TRBJ2-5|TRBV6-6|NA
CASNPPQGLEETQYF
TGTGCCAGTAACCCTCCCCAGGGGTTAGAAGAGACCCAGTACTTC
>TRBD2|TRBJ2-3|TRBV10-3|many
CAISRAGGDTQYF
TGTGCCATCAGTAGAGCGGGAGGAGATACGCAGTATTTT
>NA|TRBJ2-7|TRBV4-2|few
CASKGGGEQYF
TGTGCCAGCAAAGGGGGGGGCGAGCAGTACTTC
>TRBD1|TRBJ2-7|TRBV15|NA
CATVGQGADEQYF
TGTGCCACAGTGGGACAGGGAGCTGACGAGCAGTACTTC
>NA|TRBJ2-7|TRBV5-5|NA
CASSSPDGADEQYF
TGTGCCAGCAGCTCCCCGGACGGGGCCGACGAGCAGTACTTC
>NA|TRBJ2-7|TRBV6-5|NA
CASSRTPWDEQYF
TGTGCCAGCAGTAGGACACCTTGGGACGAGCAGTACTTC
>TRBD2|TRBJ2-7|TRBV27|few
CASSVTSGSYEQYF
TGTGCCAGCAGCGTGACTAGCGGGAGCTACGAGCAGTACTTC
>NA|TRBJ2-7|TRBV7-9|NA
CASSSLEYLTYEQYF
TGTGCCAGCAGCTCCCTGGAGTATTTGACCTACGAGCAGTACTTC
>NA|TRBJ2-7|TRBV3-1|few
CASSYGLSSYEQYF
TGTGCCAGCAGCTATGGTCTGAGCTCCTACGAGCAGTACTTC
>TRBD2|TRBJ2-7|TRBV20-1|few
CSASITSGYEQYF
TGCAGTGCTAGTATCACTAGCGGCTACGAGCAGTACTTC
>TRBD2|TRBJ2-1|TRBV12-3/TRBV12-4|few
CASTPSGGPYNEQFF
TGTGCCAGCACCCCTAGCGGGGGACCGTACAATGAGCAGTTCTTC
>NA|TRBJ2-1|TRBV24-1|few
CATSDLGYEQFF
TGTGCCACCAGTGATTTAGGCTATGAGCAGTTCTTC
>NA|TRBJ1-1|TRBV7-9|many
CASSLMTEAFF
TGTGCCAGCAGCTTAATGACTGAAGCTTTCTTT
>TRBD1|TRBJ2-7|TRBV7-9|many
CASSLGTGWYYEQYF
TGTGCCAGCAGCTTAGGGACAGGGTGGTACTACGAGCAGTACTTC
>TRBD1|TRBJ2-7|TRBV12-3/TRBV12-4|few
CASSPGDRGYEQYF
TGTGCCAGCAGTCCTGGGGACAGGGGATACGAGCAGTACTTC